The T cell receptor beta chain described here comes from a study of early T cells in non-severe SARS-CoV-2 infection. To note about this clonotype: Its antigen is not identified.

Attached unique molecular identifiers marked individual cDNA molecules. TCRdb re-analysed the 5' RACE reads in MiXCR, keeping a single row per CDR3 protein. The table has 97,000 or so distinct CDR3 sequences, roughly 9.6% seen once. The CDR3 has 14 amino acids. Losses at the gene ends were 5 bases for V and 6 bases for J; bases not matched to a gene: 11. CDR1 is DFQATT and CDR2 is SNEGSKA in the germline V gene (reference sequence). Overall study results and limits: Anti-spike CD8 responses were favored in VDJdb matching, and private and CD4 specificities were missed.

This sequence was found in an adult who was a healthcare worker with PCR-confirmed SARS-CoV-2 infection or an uninfected control (not recorded which). The J gene is TRBJ2-7, the V gene TRBV20-1; TRBD1 aligns across 9 bases. Sequences were derived from whole blood, sampled at baseline. CDR3 loop: CSARVGTGLSEQYF. DNA for the CDR3: TGCAGTGCTCGGGTGGGGACAGGGCTCTCCGAGCAGTACTTC.